This entry is about one T cell receptor beta chain. The sample is drawn from a study of control samples from healthy donors and cancer patients. V shed 8 bases and J shed 2 bases, with 10 bases lying between them. CDR1 is MGHDK and CDR2 is SYGVNS in the germline V gene. This CDR3 contains 13 residues. Measured with immunoSEQ multiplex PCR; TCRdb has only the in-frame clones, and not every one. The sample includes 70,000 to 95,000 clones, 70% to 90% of them seen just once. The origin of this receptor is a man between 50 and 59 years old in good health. Sequenced input: blood. The rearrangement uses TRBV25-1 and TRBJ1-3; a weak D match, TRBD1 (5 bases). The CDR3 sequence is CASAPRAGNTIYF. The CDR3, as DNA: TGTGCCAGCGCTCCCAGGGCTGGAAACACCATATATTTT.